The next 11 T cell receptor beta chains were all read from a single sample in a study of cytomegalovirus exposure and HLA in healthy donors. The PCR employed 60 Vbeta primers together with 13 Jbeta primers. Repertoires were generated with immunoSEQ multiplex PCR, while TCRdb's copy carries only in-frame clones and drops some. The top ten hold approximately 7.7% of the sample, which has some 140,000 clones, roughly 83% seen once. Sequenced material: PBMCs. The source is a man aged 25-40 years in good health and CMV-seropositive.

This rearrangement joins TRBV27 to TRBJ2-7, with a weak D call TRBD1 (6 bases). V gave up 5 bases and J gave up 0 bases, with 14 bases separating them. Germline CDR1 is MNHEY and CDR2 is SMNVEV (reference sequence). The CDR3 contains 15 residues. CDR3 sequence (DNA): TGTGCCAGCAGTGGGGGCTCCCTGAGCTCCTACGAGCAGTACTTC. This codes for CASSGGSLSSYEQYF.

The V gene is TRBV19, the J gene TRBJ1-2; D gene unclear. CDR1 and CDR2 (germline): LNHDA, SQIVND (reference sequence). CDR3 length equals 12 residues. Trimming removed 9 bases from V and 8 bases from J, with 16 bases in between. CDR3 bases: TGTGCCAGGCACCTTTTGGGGAGCGGCTACACCTTC. This codes for CARHLLGSGYTF.

The J gene is TRBJ2-1, the V gene TRBV4-3; D is perhaps TRBD2 (6 bases). In germline, CDR1 is LGHNA, CDR2 YSLEER. The CDR3 length is 15 residues. V was clipped by 3 bases and J by 6 bases, with 15 bases between them. CDR3 nucleotide sequence: TGCGCCAGCAGCCAGAATTTCGGGACTTTCAATGAGCAGTTCTTC. Translation gives CASSQNFGTFNEQFF.

The genes are TRBV15 and TRBJ2-7; 7 bases align to TRBD2. Trimming removed 5 bases from V and 3 bases from J; junction bases left unmatched: 16. This CDR3 has 17 residues. CDR1 is LNHNV, CDR2 YYDKDF, per germline (reference sequence). The CDR3 bases are TGTGCCACCAGCTCCAAGAGCCGGTCTAGCGGAAACTACGAGCAGTACTTC. This translates into CATSSKSRSSGNYEQYF.

This clone came up a few times. This chain joins TRBV7-8 and TRBJ1-1; 7 bases agree with TRBD1. The CDR3 loop spans 15 amino acids. Unmatched junction bases numbered 6, after V lost 3 bases and J lost 2 bases. Germline CDR1 is SGHVS and CDR2 is FQNEAQ. CDR3 residues: CASSFRTGSNTEAFF. The CDR3 DNA follows: TGTGCCAGCAGCTTCAGGACAGGTAGTAACACTGAAGCTTTCTTT.

This clone was observed a few times. The chain couples TRBV7-2 to TRBJ1-5, with 10 positions matching TRBD1. The CDR3 has 15 residues. V lost 4 bases and J lost 1; bases outside the gene matches: 1. The germline CDR1 and CDR2 sequences are SGHTA and FQGNSA. The CDR3 loop reads CASSWGQGSNQPQHF. The CDR3 nucleotides read TGTGCCAGCAGCTGGGGACAGGGGAGCAATCAGCCCCAGCATTTT.

V is TRBV30 and J is TRBJ2-1; D may be TRBD2 (5 bases). The germline V gene encodes CDR1 GTSNPN and CDR2 SVGIG (reference sequence). Trimming removed 3 bases at V and 1 base at J, with 19 bases between. The length of the CDR3 is 17 residues. CDR3 protein: CAWRFDGSGPSYNEQFF. The CDR3 DNA follows: TGTGCCTGGAGGTTCGATGGGAGCGGCCCTTCCTACAATGAGCAGTTCTTC.

The gene calls are TRBV29-1 and TRBJ2-3; D perhaps matches TRBD2 (5 bases). This CDR3 spans 13 amino acids. V was clipped by 5 bases and J by 2 bases, with 11 bases between them. The germline V gene has CDR1 SQVTM and CDR2 ANQGSEA. CDR3 region: CSVRAASTDTQYF. In DNA, the CDR3 is TGCAGCGTTAGAGCGGCCTCCACAGATACGCAGTATTTT.

The CDR3 spells CASSLVQGHTEQYF. Here the CDR3 DNA reads TGTGCCAGCAGCCTCGTACAGGGTCATACCGAGCAGTACTTC. This sequence joins TRBV11-2 and TRBJ2-7; TRBD1 might be the D (6 bases). This CDR3 comprises 14 residues. V lost 5 bases and J 6 bases, leaving 17 bases between the germline ends. From germline, CDR1 is SGHAT and CDR2 FQNNGV.

The rearrangement joins TRBV6-6 to TRBJ1-2; 8 bases align to TRBD1. Germline CDR1 MNHNY, CDR2 SVGAGI (reference sequence). This CDR3 is 14 amino acids long. Trimming removed 5 bases from V and 8 bases from J; junction bases left unmatched: 10. The CDR3 DNA is TGTGCCAGCAGTCCCCGACAGGGGATGGGAGGCTACACCTTC. Residues: CASSPRQGMGGYTF.

CDR3 bases: TGCGCCAGCAGTGAGGCGGGAGTCACCGAGCAGTACTTC. As protein: CASSEAGVTEQYF. The chain is built from TRBV10-1 and TRBJ2-7; 7 positions agree with TRBD2. Trimming cost V 2 bases and J 6 bases; bases outside gene matches: 4. Germline V gene sequence: CDR1 WNHNN, CDR2 SYGVQD (reference sequence). CDR3 length: 13 amino acids.